The clone carrying this T cell receptor (beta chain) was seen a single time. Symptom resolution, clearance, or two negative PCRs marked the recovered donors of Cohort 3. Clones were sequenced by immunoSEQ multiplex PCR, and TCRdb holds only the in-frame ones, with some missing. The sample yields tens of thousands of clones, about 88% seen once. The sample originates from a study of blood T cell repertoires in COVID-19. Study in general: Specimens from acute and convalescent COVID-19 originated in the United States, Italy and Spain.

Trimming left V 6 bases short and J 4 bases short, with 18 bases between. This CDR3 is built from 14 residues. From germline, CDR1 is SQVTM and CDR2 ANQGSEA. The chain employs TRBV29-1 and TRBJ1-1; D is unresolved. Sequences were obtained from PBMCs or T cells enriched from blood (not recorded which). This TCR came from a woman aged 40 to 50 who had recovered from COVID-19. The chain's CDR3 is CSVAGGGFGTEAFF. CDR3 sequence (DNA): TGCAGCGTCGCCGGAGGAGGGTTCGGCACTGAAGCTTTCTTT.